The 18 T cell receptor beta chains reported below all come from one sample, sequenced in a study of T-cell reconstitution after alpha-beta-depleted transplantation in children. Preparation of the TCRbeta library was carried out with unique molecular identifiers. TCRdb reprocessed the PCR reads with MiXCR, giving one entry per CDR3 protein. The sample has roughly 790,000 distinct CDR3 sequences; 15% to 20% are singletons. Material: PBMCs, mostly from graft donor cells, obtained 360 days after TCRalphabeta/CD19-depleted stem cell transplant. The receptors here all came from a male patient between 5 and 17 years old who had a stem cell transplant for acute lymphoblastic leukemia, so the T cells may come from the graft donor.

This clonotype appeared a few times. This rearrangement joins TRBV5-1 to TRBJ2-5; 13 nucleotides agree with TRBD2. Germline loops: CDR1 SGHRS, CDR2 YFSETQ. The CDR3 contains 16 residues. V trimming: 0 bases; J trimming: 2 bases; junction bases outside the gene matches: 1. CDR3 protein: CASSLEGLAGQETQYF. CDR3 DNA sequence: TGCGCCAGCAGCTTGGAGGGACTAGCGGGGCAAGAGACCCAGTACTTC.

Ten or more counts support this clonotype. The V and J genes are TRBV5-1 and TRBJ2-2, with D unresolved. The CDR3 sequence is 15 residues long. The germline V gene encodes CDR1 SGHRS and CDR2 YFSETQ. Trimming left V 0 bases short and J 1 base short, with 7 bases between. CDR3 region: CASSLGRLNTGELFF. CDR3 bases: TGCGCCAGCAGCTTGGGACGGCTGAACACCGGGGAGCTGTTTTTT.

This chain joins TRBV10-3 and TRBJ2-4; D uncertain. Trimming cost V 0 bases and J 0 bases, with 3 bases left between them. CDR1 is ENHRY and CDR2 is SYGVKD in the germline V gene. This CDR3 has 14 amino acids. The CDR3 DNA reads TGTGCCATCAGTGAGTCGGCAGCCAAAAACATTCAGTACTTC. It is translated as CAISESAAKNIQYF.

This clonotype has only a few counts. V is TRBV9 and J is TRBJ1-1, with D perhaps matching TRBD1 (6 bases). The CDR3 is 14 residues long. V was trimmed by 4 bases and J by 3 bases, leaving 13 bases between them. Germline V gene sequence: CDR1 SGDLS, CDR2 YYNGEE. CDR3 sequence: CASSTPGADTEAFF. The CDR3 nucleotides are TGTGCCAGCAGCACGCCGGGGGCCGACACTGAAGCTTTCTTT.

This clonotype was found a few times. V and J are TRBV20-1 and TRBJ2-4; D possibly uses TRBD1 or TRBD2 (5 bases each). Germline loops: CDR1 DFQATT, CDR2 SNEGSKA (reference sequence). This CDR3 has 16 amino acids. The germline V and J ends were trimmed by 6 bases and 1 base, with 19 bases remaining between them. For the CDR3, the DNA is TGCAGTGCCCGGTCGTGGACGGGGCTGGCCAAAAACATTCAGTACTTC. Translating it yields CSARSWTGLAKNIQYF.

There are a few counts of this clonotype. J is TRBJ2-7 and V is TRBV20-1, with D maybe TRBD2 (7 bases). The germline V gene encodes CDR1 DFQATT and CDR2 SNEGSKA (reference sequence). CDR3 length equals 15 residues. V was clipped by 1 base and J by 3 bases, with 16 bases between them. CDR3 bases: TGCAGTGCTAGAGCCCGGGGGGCCGGTGGCTACGAGCAGTACTTC. It is translated as CSARARGAGGYEQYF.

As DNA, the CDR3 is TGTGCCAGCAGCTTAAGCCCCAGCGCTAGCGTACAAGAGACCCAGTACTTC. Encoded protein: CASSLSPSASVQETQYF. This sequence joins TRBV11-2 and TRBJ2-5; D is possibly TRBD2 (6 bases). Between the trimmed V and J ends, which lost 2 bases and 2 bases, there was a span of 18 bases. Germline V gives CDR1 SGHAT, CDR2 FQNNGV. The CDR3 sequence is 17 residues long.

There are a few counts of this clonotype. The rearrangement joins TRBV29-1 to TRBJ2-5; D tentatively fits TRBD1 or TRBD2 (5 bases each). V lost 4 bases, J lost 0 bases, and 21 bases lay in between. Germline V gene lookup returns CDR1 SQVTM and CDR2 ANQGSEA. The CDR3 length is 17 residues. CDR3 sequence: CSVARVRGRGNQETQYF. The CDR3 DNA reads as TGCAGCGTTGCAAGGGTGAGGGGTAGGGGTAACCAAGAGACCCAGTACTTC.

V usage is TRBV7-6 and J usage is TRBJ2-3; D is unclear. V was trimmed by 5 bases and J by 2 bases, leaving 11 bases between them. Germline loops: CDR1 SGHVS, CDR2 FNYEAQ. The CDR3 has 14 residues. CDR3 coding DNA: TGTGCCAGCAGCGTTGCTGCTCTCACAGATACGCAGTATTTT. Amino acid sequence: CASSVAALTDTQYF.

This chain connects TRBV2 to TRBJ2-1; a possible D gene is TRBD2 (6 bases). CDR1 is SNHLY, CDR2 FYNNEI, per germline. The length of the CDR3 is 12 residues. As DNA, the CDR3 is TGTGCTCTCGGGAGTCCGTCCAATGAGCAGTTCTTC. Its protein product is CALGSPSNEQFF.

The sample holds a few counts of this clonotype. The rearrangement uses TRBV5-1 and TRBJ2-1, with D perhaps TRBD1 (5 bases). V gave up 5 bases and J gave up 4 bases, with 13 bases separating them. The length of the CDR3 is 14 residues. Germline values: CDR1 SGHRS, CDR2 YFSETQ. The CDR3: CASSSATAYNEQFF. CDR3 in DNA: TGCGCCAGCAGTTCCGCGACAGCTTACAATGAGCAGTTCTTC. The full variable domain, its missing parts supplied by reference TRBV5-1 and TRBJ2-1, is KAGVTQTPRYLIKTRGQQVTLSCSPISGHRSVSWYQQTPGQGLQFLFEYFSETQRNKGNFPGRFSGRQFSNSRSEMNVSTLELGDSALYLCASSSATAYNEQFFGPGTRLTVL.

The genes are TRBV2 and TRBJ2-2; D tentatively fits TRBD1 or TRBD2 (5 bases each). The CDR3 is made up of 14 amino acids. The germline V and J ends were trimmed by 8 bases and 4 bases, with 14 bases remaining between them. Germline assignment: CDR1 SNHLY and CDR2 FYNNEI. CDR3 residues: CASLRDHTTGELFF. The CDR3 DNA follows: TGTGCCAGCTTGAGGGACCACACCACCGGGGAGCTGTTTTTT.

The rearrangement links TRBV4-2 to TRBJ2-7, with a tentative D call TRBD2 (6 bases). CDR3 length: 15 amino acids. Germline loops: CDR1 LGHNA, CDR2 YNFKEQ. The V end was cut by 1 base, the J end by 2 bases, with 12 bases between. The CDR3 DNA sequence: TGTGCCAGCAGCCAAGCGGGCGGGAATACCTACGAGCAGTACTTC. This codes for CASSQAGGNTYEQYF.

The chain is built from TRBV6-1 and TRBJ2-1; D is unclear. The CDR3 length is 17 residues. V lost 5 bases and J lost 5, with 22 bases in between. Per germline, CDR1 MNHNS and CDR2 SASEGT. In nucleotides, the CDR3 is TGTGCCAGCAGTCCACGGGCCTCGACTCAAATCAACAATGAGCAGTTCTTC. Amino acid sequence: CASSPRASTQINNEQFF.

The chain uses TRBV18 and TRBJ2-3; D unclear. CDR3 length: 17 amino acids. V was cut by 6 bases and J by 1 base, with 20 bases left in between. The germline CDR1 and CDR2 sequences are KGHSH and LQKENI. The CDR3 DNA sequence: TGTGCCAGCTCCCTTGTGATTGGACCTGATGGCACAGATACGCAGTATTTT. Protein product: CASSLVIGPDGTDTQYF.

This clonotype appeared a few times. A much larger clone lies a single base off, so this may be a read error. This chain joins TRBV7-2 and TRBJ2-6; no clear D. V was cut by 1 base and J by 0 bases, with 7 bases left in between. This CDR3 has 16 amino acids. Germline-derived CDR1 and CDR2 are SGHTA and FQGNSA. CDR3 residues: CASSLDPFSGANVLTF. For the CDR3, the DNA is TGTGCCAGCAGCTTAGACCCCTTCTCTGGGGCCAACGTCCTGACTTTC.

The chain is built from TRBV12-3 or TRBV12-4 and TRBJ2-7, with a tentative D call TRBD1 (6 bases). The V end lost 5 bases, the J end lost 6 bases, and 26 bases lay between the germline ends. The CDR3 consists of 17 residues. CDR3 region: CASSRTGTSTRSGEQYF. The DNA for the CDR3 is TGTGCCAGCAGTCGAACCGGGACATCTACGAGATCGGGCGAGCAGTACTTC.

This clonotype was detected ten times or more. The chain's CDR3 is CSVYFRDRSTDTQYF. Written as DNA, the CDR3 is TGCAGCGTTTACTTCCGGGACAGGAGCACAGATACGCAGTATTTT. V is TRBV29-1 and J is TRBJ2-3; the match to TRBD1 covers 8 bases. Germline assignment: CDR1 SQVTM and CDR2 ANQGSEA. Losses at the gene ends were 5 bases for V and 0 bases for J; bases not matched to a gene: 7. The CDR3 is made up of 15 amino acids.